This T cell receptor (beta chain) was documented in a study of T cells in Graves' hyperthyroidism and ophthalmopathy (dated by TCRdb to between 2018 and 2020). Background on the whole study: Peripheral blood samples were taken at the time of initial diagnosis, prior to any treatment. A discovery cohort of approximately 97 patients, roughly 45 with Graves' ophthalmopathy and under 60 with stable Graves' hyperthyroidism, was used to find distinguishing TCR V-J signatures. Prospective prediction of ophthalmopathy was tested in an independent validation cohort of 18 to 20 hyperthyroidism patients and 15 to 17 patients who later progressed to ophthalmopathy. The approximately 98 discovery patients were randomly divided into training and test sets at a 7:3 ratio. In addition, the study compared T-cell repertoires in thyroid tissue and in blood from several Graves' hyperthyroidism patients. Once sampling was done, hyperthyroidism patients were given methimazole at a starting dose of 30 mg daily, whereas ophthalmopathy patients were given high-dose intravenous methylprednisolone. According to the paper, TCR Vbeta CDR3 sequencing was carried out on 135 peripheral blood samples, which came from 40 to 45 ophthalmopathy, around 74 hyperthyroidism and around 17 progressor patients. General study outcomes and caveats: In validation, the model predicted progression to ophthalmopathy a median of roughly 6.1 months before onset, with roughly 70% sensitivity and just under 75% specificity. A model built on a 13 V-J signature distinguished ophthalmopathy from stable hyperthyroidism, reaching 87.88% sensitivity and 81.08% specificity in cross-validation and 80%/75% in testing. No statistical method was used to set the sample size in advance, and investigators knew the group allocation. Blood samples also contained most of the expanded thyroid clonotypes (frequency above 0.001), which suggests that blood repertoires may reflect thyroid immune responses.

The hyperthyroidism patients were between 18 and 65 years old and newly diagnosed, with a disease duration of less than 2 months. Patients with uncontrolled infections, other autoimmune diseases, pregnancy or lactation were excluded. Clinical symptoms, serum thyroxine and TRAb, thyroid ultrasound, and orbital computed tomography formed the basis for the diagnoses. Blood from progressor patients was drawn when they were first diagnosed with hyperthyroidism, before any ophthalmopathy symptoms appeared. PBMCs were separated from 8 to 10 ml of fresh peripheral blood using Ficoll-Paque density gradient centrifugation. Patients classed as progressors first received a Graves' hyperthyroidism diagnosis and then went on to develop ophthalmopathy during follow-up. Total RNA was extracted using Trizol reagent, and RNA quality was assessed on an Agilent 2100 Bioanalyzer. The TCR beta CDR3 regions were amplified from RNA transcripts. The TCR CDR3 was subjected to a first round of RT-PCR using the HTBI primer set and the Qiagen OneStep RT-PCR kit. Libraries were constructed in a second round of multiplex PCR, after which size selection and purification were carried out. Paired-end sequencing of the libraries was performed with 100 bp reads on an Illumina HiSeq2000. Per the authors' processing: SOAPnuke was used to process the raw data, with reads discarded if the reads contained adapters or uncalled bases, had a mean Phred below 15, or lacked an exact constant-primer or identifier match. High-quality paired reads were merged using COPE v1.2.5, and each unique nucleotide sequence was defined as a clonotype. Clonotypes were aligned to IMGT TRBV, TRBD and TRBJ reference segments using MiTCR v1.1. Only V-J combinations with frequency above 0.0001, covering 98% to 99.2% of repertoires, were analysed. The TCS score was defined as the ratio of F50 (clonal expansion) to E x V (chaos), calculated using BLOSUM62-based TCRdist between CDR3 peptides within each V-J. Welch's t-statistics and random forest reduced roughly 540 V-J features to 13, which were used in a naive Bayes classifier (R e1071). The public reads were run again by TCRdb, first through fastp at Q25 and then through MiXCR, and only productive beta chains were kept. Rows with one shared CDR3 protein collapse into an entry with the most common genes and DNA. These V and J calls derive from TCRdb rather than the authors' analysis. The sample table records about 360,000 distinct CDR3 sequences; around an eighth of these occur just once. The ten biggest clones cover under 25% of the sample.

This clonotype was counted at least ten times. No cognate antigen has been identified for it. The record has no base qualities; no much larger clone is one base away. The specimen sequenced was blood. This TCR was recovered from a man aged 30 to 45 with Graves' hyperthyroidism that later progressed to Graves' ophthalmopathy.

The CDR3 loop reads CASSRNRNEQFF. The nucleotides read TGTGCCAGCAGTAGGAACCGCAATGAGCAGTTCTTC. This chain joins TRBV2 to TRBJ2-1; the D gene is unclear. Relative to germline, V is 5 bases shorter and J is 6 bases shorter, with 8 bases between their ends. Inclusive of the bounding cysteine and phenylalanine, the CDR3 is 12 residues long. The sequence is cut down to CDR3 DNA, 36 bases in frame from base 1. As encoded in the germline V gene, CDR1 is SNHLY while CDR2 is FYNNEI.